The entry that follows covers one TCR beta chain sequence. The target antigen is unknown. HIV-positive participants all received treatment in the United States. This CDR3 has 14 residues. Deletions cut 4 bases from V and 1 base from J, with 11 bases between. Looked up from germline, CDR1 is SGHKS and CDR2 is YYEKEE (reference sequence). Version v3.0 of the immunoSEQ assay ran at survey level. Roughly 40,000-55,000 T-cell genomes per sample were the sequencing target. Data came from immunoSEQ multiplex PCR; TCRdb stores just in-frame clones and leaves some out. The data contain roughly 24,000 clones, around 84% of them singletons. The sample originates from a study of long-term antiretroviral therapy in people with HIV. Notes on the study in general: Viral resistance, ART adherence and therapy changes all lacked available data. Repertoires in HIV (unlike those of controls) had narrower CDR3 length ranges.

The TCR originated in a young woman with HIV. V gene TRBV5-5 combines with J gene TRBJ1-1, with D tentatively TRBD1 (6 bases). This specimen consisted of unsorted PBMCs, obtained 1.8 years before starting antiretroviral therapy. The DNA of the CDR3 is TGTGCCAGCAGCAGGGGACACAGGAACACTGAAGCTTTCTTT. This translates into CASSRGHRNTEAFF.